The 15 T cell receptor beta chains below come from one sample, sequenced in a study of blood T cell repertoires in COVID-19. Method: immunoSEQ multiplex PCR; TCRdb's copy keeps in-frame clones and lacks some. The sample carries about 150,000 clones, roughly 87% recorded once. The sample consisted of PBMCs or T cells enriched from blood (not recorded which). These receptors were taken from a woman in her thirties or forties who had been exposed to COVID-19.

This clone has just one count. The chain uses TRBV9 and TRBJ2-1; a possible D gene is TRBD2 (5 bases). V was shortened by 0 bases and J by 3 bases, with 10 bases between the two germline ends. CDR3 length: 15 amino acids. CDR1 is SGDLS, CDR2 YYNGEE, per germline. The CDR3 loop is CASSVDQRSYNEQFF. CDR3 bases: TGTGCCAGCAGCGTAGACCAGCGGAGCTACAATGAGCAGTTCTTC. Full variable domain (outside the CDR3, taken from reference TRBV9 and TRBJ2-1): DSGVTQTPKHLITATGQRVTLRCSPRSGDLSVYWYQQSLDQGLQFLIQYYNGEERAKGNILERFSAQQFPDLHSELNLSSLELGDSALYFCASSVDQRSYNEQFFGPGTRLTVL.

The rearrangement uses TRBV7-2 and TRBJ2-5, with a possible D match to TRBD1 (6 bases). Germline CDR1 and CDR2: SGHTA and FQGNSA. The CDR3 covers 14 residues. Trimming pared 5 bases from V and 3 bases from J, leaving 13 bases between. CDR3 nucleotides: TGTGCCAGCAGCAGAGATTGGACAGAAGAGACCCAGTACTTC. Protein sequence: CASSRDWTEETQYF.

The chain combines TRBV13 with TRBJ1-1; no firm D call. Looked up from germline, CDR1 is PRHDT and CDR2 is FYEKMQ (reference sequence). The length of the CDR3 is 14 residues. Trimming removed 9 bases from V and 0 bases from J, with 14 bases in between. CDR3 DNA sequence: TGTGCCAGTCTTAAGCCCCTGATGAACACTGAAGCTTTCTTT. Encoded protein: CASLKPLMNTEAFF.

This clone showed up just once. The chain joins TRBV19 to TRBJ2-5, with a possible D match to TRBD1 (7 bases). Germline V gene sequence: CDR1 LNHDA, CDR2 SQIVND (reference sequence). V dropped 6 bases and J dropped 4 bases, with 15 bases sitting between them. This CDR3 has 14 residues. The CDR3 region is CASRPEGARETQYF. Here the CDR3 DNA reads TGTGCCAGTAGGCCGGAGGGGGCGAGAGAGACCCAGTACTTC.

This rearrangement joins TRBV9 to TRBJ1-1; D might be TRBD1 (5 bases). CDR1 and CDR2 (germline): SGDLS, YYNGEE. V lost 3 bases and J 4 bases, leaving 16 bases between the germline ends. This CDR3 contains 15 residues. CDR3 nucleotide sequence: TGTGCCAGCAGCGCCCCCCCTGGGAGGGGCACTGAAGCTTTCTTT. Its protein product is CASSAPPGRGTEAFF.

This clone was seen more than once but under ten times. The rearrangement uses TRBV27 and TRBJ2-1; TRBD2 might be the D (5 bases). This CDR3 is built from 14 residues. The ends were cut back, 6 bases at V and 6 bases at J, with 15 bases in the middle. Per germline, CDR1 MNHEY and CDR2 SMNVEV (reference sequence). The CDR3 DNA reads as TGTGCCAGCAGACCCGTGGGGAGATTCAATGAGCAGTTCTTC. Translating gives CASRPVGRFNEQFF.

The CDR3 DNA sequence: TGTGCCAGCAGTTTATTGGCTAGCGGGACCTACGAGCAGTACTTC. This codes for CASSLLASGTYEQYF. The genes are TRBV28 and TRBJ2-7, with TRBD2 matching over 9 bases. The CDR3 has 15 amino acids. With V trimmed by 1 base and J by 2 bases, 3 bases remained unmatched. Per germline, CDR1 MDHEN and CDR2 SYDVKM.

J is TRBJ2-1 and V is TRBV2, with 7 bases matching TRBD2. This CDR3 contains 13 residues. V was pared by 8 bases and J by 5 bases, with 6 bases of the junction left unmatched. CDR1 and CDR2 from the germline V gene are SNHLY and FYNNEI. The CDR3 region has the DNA TGTGCCAGCGGTCGGGGGGAAGACAATGAGCAGTTCTTC. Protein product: CASGRGEDNEQFF.

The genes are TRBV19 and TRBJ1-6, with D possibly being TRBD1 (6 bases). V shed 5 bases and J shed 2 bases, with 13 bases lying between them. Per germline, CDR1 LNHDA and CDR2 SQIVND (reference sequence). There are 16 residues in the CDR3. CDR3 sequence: CASSFGQPPYNSPLHF. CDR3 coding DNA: TGTGCCAGTAGTTTTGGACAGCCCCCCTATAATTCACCCCTCCACTTT.

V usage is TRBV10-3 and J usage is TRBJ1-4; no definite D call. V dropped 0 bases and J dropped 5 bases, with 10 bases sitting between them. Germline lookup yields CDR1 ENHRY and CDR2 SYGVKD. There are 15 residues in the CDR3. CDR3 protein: CAISESEGINEKLFF. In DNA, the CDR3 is TGTGCCATCAGTGAGTCGGAGGGAATAAATGAAAAACTGTTTTTT.

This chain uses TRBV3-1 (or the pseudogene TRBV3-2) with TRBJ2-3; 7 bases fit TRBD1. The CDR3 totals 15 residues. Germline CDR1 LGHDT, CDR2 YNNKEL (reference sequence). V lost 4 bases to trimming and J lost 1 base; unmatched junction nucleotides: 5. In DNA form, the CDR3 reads TGTGCCAGCAGCCTACGGACAGGCGGCACAGATACGCAGTATTTT. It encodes CASSLRTGGTDTQYF.

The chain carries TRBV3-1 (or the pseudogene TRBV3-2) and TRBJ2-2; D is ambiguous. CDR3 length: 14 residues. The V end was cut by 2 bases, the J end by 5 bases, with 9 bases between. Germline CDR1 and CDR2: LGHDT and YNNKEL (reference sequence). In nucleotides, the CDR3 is TGTGCCAGCAGCCAACATCGTCGGACCGGGGAGCTGTTTTTT. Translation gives CASSQHRRTGELFF.

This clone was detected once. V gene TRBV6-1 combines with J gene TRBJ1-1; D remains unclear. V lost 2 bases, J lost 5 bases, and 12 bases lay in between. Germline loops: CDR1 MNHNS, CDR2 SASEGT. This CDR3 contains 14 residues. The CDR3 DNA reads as TGTGCCAGCAGTGAAAGGGAGGGAGGTACTGAAGCTTTCTTT. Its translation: CASSEREGGTEAFF.

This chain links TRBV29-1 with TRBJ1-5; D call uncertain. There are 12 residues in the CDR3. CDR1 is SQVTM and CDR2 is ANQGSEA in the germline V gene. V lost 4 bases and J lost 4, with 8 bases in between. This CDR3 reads CSVAQVNQPQHF. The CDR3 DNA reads TGCAGCGTTGCTCAGGTGAATCAGCCCCAGCATTTT.

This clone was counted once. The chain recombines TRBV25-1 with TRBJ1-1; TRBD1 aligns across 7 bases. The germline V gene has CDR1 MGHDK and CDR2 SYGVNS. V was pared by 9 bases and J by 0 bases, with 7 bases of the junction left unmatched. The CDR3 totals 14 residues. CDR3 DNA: TGTGCCAGAGAGGGACAGCTCATGAACACTGAAGCTTTCTTT. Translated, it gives CAREGQLMNTEAFF.